A single sample is the source of the 24 T cell receptor beta chains below, sequenced in a study of blood T cell repertoires in COVID-19. Measured with immunoSEQ multiplex PCR; TCRdb has only the in-frame clones, and not every one. The table has about 410,000 clones, 90% seen once. Sequences were obtained from PBMCs or T cells enriched from blood (not recorded which). These receptors were obtained from a man younger than 35 who had recovered from COVID-19.

This chain links TRBV9 with TRBJ1-3, with 8 positions matching TRBD1. The CDR3 has 17 amino acids. Trimming at V came to 3 bases and at J to 0 bases, leaving 8 bases not matched to a gene. The germline CDR1 and CDR2 sequences are SGDLS and YYNGEE. CDR3: CASSAQGAPYSGNTIYF. Here the CDR3 DNA reads TGTGCCAGCAGCGCGCAGGGGGCCCCTTACTCTGGAAACACCATATATTTT.

The CDR3 region is CASSLGEAGGPGNHEQFF. In nucleotides, the CDR3 is TGCGCCAGCAGCCTGGGGGAAGCGGGAGGGCCTGGAAACCATGAGCAGTTCTTC. This sequence joins TRBV5-1 and TRBJ2-1, with 10 bases matching TRBD2. V was clipped by 4 bases and J by 8 bases; unmatched bases: 18. The CDR3 loop spans 18 amino acids. Germline CDR1 SGHRS, CDR2 YFSETQ.

The count of this clone is one. V and J are TRBV6-5 and TRBJ1-4; 7 positions match TRBD1. Germline-derived CDR1 and CDR2 are MNHEY and SVGAGI. Trimming at V came to 6 bases and at J to 8 bases, leaving 6 bases not matched to a gene. The CDR3 is made up of 13 amino acids. The CDR3: CASRRGRKEKLFF. The CDR3 DNA reads as TGTGCCAGCAGGAGGGGGCGTAAGGAAAAACTGTTTTTT.

V is TRBV18 and J is TRBJ1-5; 10 bases fit TRBD1. The germline V gene encodes CDR1 KGHSH and CDR2 LQKENI. The CDR3 sequence is 13 residues long. The junction had 5 bases not matched to a gene; V was cut back by 6 bases and J by 9 bases. Written as DNA, the CDR3 is TGTGCCAGCTCCGGGACAGGGGCCCCGCCCCAGCATTTT. Its translation is CASSGTGAPPQHF.

The rearrangement uses TRBV28 and TRBJ1-5; 10 nucleotides match TRBD1. V lost 7 bases and J lost 6; bases outside the gene matches: 6. Germline V gene lookup returns CDR1 MDHEN and CDR2 SYDVKM. The CDR3 extends over 14 amino acids. The CDR3 region has the DNA TGTGCCAGCAAGAGGGACAGGGGAGGTCAGCCCCAGCATTTT. As protein: CASKRDRGGQPQHF.

The count of this clone is one. Other nucleotide sequences in the sample specify the same CDR3. The chain combines TRBV4-1 with TRBJ1-5, with 7 bases matching TRBD1. Trimming cost V 0 bases and J 7 bases; bases outside gene matches: 6. This CDR3 spans 15 amino acids. Germline V gene data show CDR1 as MGHRA and CDR2 as YSYEKL. Written as DNA, the CDR3 is TGCGCCAGCAGCCAAGATGGCAGGGGGAGCCAGCCCCAGCATTTT. Amino acids: CASSQDGRGSQPQHF.

This clone showed up just a few times. The chain has TRBV11-3 and TRBJ2-7; D is unclear. CDR3 length: 13 amino acids. The V gene lost 5 bases and the J gene lost 6 bases, with 14 bases spanning the gap. CDR1 and CDR2 from the germline V gene are SGHNT and YENEEA. The CDR3 protein is CASSHPQVSEQYF. The CDR3, as DNA: TGTGCCAGCAGCCATCCACAAGTAAGCGAGCAGTACTTC. The whole variable domain, remainder taken from reference TRBV11-3 and TRBJ2-7, is EAGVVQSPRYKIIEKKQPVAFWCNPISGHNTLYWYLQNLGQGPELLIRYENEEAVDDSQLPKDRFSAERLKGVDSTLKIQPAELGDSAVYLCASSHPQVSEQYFGPGTRLTVT.

This chain links TRBV10-2 with TRBJ1-2; no definite D call. The CDR3 runs 15 residues. Germline V gives CDR1 WSHSY, CDR2 SAAADI. Trimming pared 3 bases from V and 1 base from J, leaving 12 bases between. DNA of the CDR3: TGCGCCAGCAGTGATCGCGGAGCGTTTAACTATGGCTACACCTTC. It codes for CASSDRGAFNYGYTF.

The J gene is TRBJ1-4, the V gene TRBV13, with 8 bases lining up with TRBD1. V shed 2 bases and J 4 bases; nucleotides not matched to a gene: 3. Germline CDR1 PRHDT, CDR2 FYEKMQ (reference sequence). The CDR3 is 15 residues long. This CDR3 reads CASSLWDRINEKLFF. In DNA form, the CDR3 reads TGTGCCAGCAGCTTATGGGACAGGATTAATGAAAAACTGTTTTTT.

This CDR3 reads CASSQGLAVTDTQYF. As DNA, the CDR3 is TGTGCCAGCAGCCAGGGACTAGCGGTCACAGATACGCAGTATTTT. The chain has TRBV3-1 (or the pseudogene TRBV3-2) and TRBJ2-3, with 11 bases fitting TRBD2. With 3 bases clipped from V and 2 bases from J, the junction kept 1 base outside the gene matches. Germline CDR1 is LGHDT and CDR2 is YNNKEL (reference sequence). This CDR3 contains 15 residues.

The gene calls are TRBV7-2 and TRBJ2-4, with D possibly matching TRBD2 (6 bases). In germline, CDR1 is SGHTA, CDR2 FQGNSA. Trimming removed 2 bases from V and 0 bases from J, with 11 bases in between. CDR3 length equals 16 residues. In DNA form, the CDR3 reads TGTGCCAGCAGCTTAAATACGGGAGTAGCCAAAAACATTCAGTACTTC. Residues: CASSLNTGVAKNIQYF.

V gene TRBV11-3 combines with J gene TRBJ2-1; maybe TRBD1 (5 bases). Trimming shortened V by 5 bases and J by 9 bases, and 20 bases separated the two germline ends. Germline CDR1 SGHNT, CDR2 YENEEA. CDR3 length: 15 amino acids. The CDR3: CASSARGRARGEQFF. In nucleotides, the CDR3 is TGTGCCAGCAGCGCGAGAGGCAGGGCACGCGGTGAGCAGTTCTTC.

V gene TRBV7-8 combines with J gene TRBJ1-5, with no clear D. In germline, CDR1 is SGHVS, CDR2 FQNEAQ. The CDR3 extends over 16 amino acids. Between the trimmed V and J ends, which lost 1 base and 2 bases, there was a span of 12 bases. The CDR3 is CASSLVAGNGNQPQHF. For the CDR3, the DNA is TGTGCCAGCAGCTTAGTTGCAGGTAATGGCAATCAGCCCCAGCATTTT.

DNA of the CDR3: TGTGCCAGCAGCCAAGATCTACGGTCTGAAGCTTTCTTT. Translating gives CASSQDLRSEAFF. V is TRBV14 and J is TRBJ1-1; unclear D gene. V lost 0 bases, J lost 6 bases, and 8 bases lay in between. The germline gives CDR1 SGHDN, CDR2 FVKESK. The CDR3 extends over 13 amino acids.

The V and J genes are TRBV30 and TRBJ1-1; TRBD1 is a possible D gene (5 bases). Looked up from germline, CDR1 is GTSNPN and CDR2 is SVGIG (reference sequence). V gave up 4 bases and J gave up 1 base, with 10 bases separating them. This CDR3 region has 13 residues. The CDR3 DNA reads TGTGCCTGGAAGACAGTACAGAACACTGAAGCTTTCTTT. This encodes CAWKTVQNTEAFF. The full variable domain, in which reference TRBV30 and TRBJ1-1 provide the parts outside the CDR3, is SQTIHQWPATLVQPVGSPLSLECTVEGTSNPNLYWYRQAAGRGLQLLFYSVGIGQISSEVPQNLSASRPQDRQFILSSKKLLLSDSGFYLCAWKTVQNTEAFFGQGTRLTVV.

The sample holds one count of this clone. This chain connects TRBV28 to TRBJ1-5, with D possibly being TRBD1 (6 bases). V dropped 5 bases and J dropped 7 bases, with 12 bases sitting between them. The CDR3 runs 13 residues. Germline CDR1 MDHEN, CDR2 SYDVKM. In DNA, the CDR3 is TGTGCCAGCAGTGGGGGGGGCAGACAGCCCCAGCATTTT. This codes for CASSGGGRQPQHF.

The J gene is TRBJ1-2, the V gene TRBV28; D remains unclear. Trimming left V 6 bases short and J 8 bases short, with 13 bases between. Germline V CDR1 and CDR2: MDHEN, SYDVKM. The CDR3 length is 12 residues. The CDR3 reads CASRLRGFGYTF. In nucleotides, the CDR3 is TGTGCCAGCAGGTTAAGAGGGTTCGGCTACACCTTC.

The gene calls are TRBV7-3 and TRBJ2-5; 10 bases match TRBD2. The J segment lost 5 bases and the V segment lost 4 bases, leaving 7 bases of the junction unmatched. The length of the CDR3 is 15 residues. Germline-derived CDR1 and CDR2 are SGHTA and FQGTGA. CDR3 region: CASSSAGGPLETQYF. CDR3 nucleotides: TGTGCCAGCAGCTCAGCGGGAGGGCCTTTGGAGACCCAGTACTTC.

This chain uses TRBV29-1 with TRBJ2-5; possibly TRBD2 for D (6 bases). CDR3 length equals 13 residues. CDR1 is SQVTM and CDR2 is ANQGSEA in the germline V gene. Trimming stripped 8 bases from V and 5 bases from J, with 18 bases between. In DNA, the CDR3 is TGCAGCCCTACGCTAGCGCTAGGGGAGACCCAGTACTTC. This translates into CSPTLALGETQYF.

The V gene is TRBV5-1, the J gene TRBJ2-7; 9 nucleotides match TRBD1. This CDR3 region has 16 residues. The V segment lost 0 bases and the J segment 4 bases; nucleotides outside the gene matches: 8. The germline V gene has CDR1 SGHRS and CDR2 YFSETQ. The CDR3 DNA reads TGCGCCAGCAGCTTGGGTCGACAGGGGGTGGGTTACGAGCAGTACTTC. It codes for CASSLGRQGVGYEQYF.

The chain couples TRBV24-1 to TRBJ1-5; no clear D gene. Per germline, CDR1 KGHDR and CDR2 SFDVKD. CDR3 length: 14 amino acids. The V and J ends lost 3 bases and 0 bases respectively, with 5 bases between them. The DNA for the CDR3 is TGTGCCACCAGTGATAGCCCTAGCAATCAGCCCCAGCATTTT. Its protein is CATSDSPSNQPQHF.

The rearrangement joins TRBV12-3 or TRBV12-4 to TRBJ2-1; D is perhaps TRBD2 (6 bases). Trimming stripped 8 bases from V and 8 bases from J, with 16 bases between. The CDR3 extends over 13 amino acids. CDR3 residues: CASALPGADEQFF. CDR3 nucleotides: TGTGCCAGCGCACTCCCGGGAGCCGATGAGCAGTTCTTC.

The CDR3 DNA sequence: TGTGCCAGCAGCCAAGGGGACAGGCCGAATCAGCCCCAGCATTTT. Translated, it gives CASSQGDRPNQPQHF. The rearrangement uses TRBV3-1 (or the pseudogene TRBV3-2) and TRBJ1-5; TRBD1 aligns across 8 bases. Germline V gives CDR1 LGHDT, CDR2 YNNKEL (reference sequence). J was trimmed by 4 bases and V by 1 base; bases with no gene match: 3. The length of the CDR3 is 15 residues.

The rearrangement uses TRBV27 and TRBJ2-7, with 8 bases fitting TRBD1. CDR1 and CDR2 from the germline V gene are MNHEY and SMNVEV (reference sequence). The CDR3 is made up of 14 amino acids. V lost 8 bases, J lost 3 bases, and 9 bases stayed unmatched. The CDR3, as DNA: TGTGCCAGCTCCTACAGGGGGAATCGCTACGAGCAGTACTTC. The encoded protein is CASSYRGNRYEQYF.